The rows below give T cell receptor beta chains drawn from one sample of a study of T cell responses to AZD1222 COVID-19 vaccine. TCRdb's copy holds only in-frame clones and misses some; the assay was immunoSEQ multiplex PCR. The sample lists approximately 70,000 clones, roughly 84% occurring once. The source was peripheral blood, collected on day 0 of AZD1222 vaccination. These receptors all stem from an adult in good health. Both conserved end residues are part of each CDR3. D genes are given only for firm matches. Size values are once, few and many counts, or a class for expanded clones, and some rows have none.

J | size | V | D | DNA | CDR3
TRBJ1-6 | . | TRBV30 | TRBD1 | TGTGCCTGGAGTGCTGCCGGGACAGGGGATTCACCCCTCCACTTT | CAWSAAGTGDSPLHF
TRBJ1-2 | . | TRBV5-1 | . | TGCGCCAGCAGCCCCGGGGCAGGGAGAGGCTACACCTTC | CASSPGAGRGYTF
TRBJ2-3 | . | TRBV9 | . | TGTGCCAGCAGCGGGGGAGTAGCCCGCACAGATACGCAGTATTTT | CASSGGVARTDTQYF
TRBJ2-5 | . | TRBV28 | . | TGTGCCAGCAGTTTATATCTGACTAGACAAGAGACCCAGTACTTC | CASSLYLTRQETQYF
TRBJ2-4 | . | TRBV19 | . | TGTGCCAGTGCCGGATTAGCGGTAAACATTCAGTACTTC | CASAGLAVNIQYF
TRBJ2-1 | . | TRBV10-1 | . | TGCGCCAGCAGTGGGGACTTGGTGAATGAGCAGTTCTTC | CASSGDLVNEQFF
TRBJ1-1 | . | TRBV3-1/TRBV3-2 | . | TGTGCCAGCAGCCTCACTACGAGGAACACTGAAGCTTTCTTT | CASSLTTRNTEAFF
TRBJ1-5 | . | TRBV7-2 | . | TGTGCCAGCAGTTCCCAAGCAGGGTACAATCAGCCCCAGCATTTT | CASSSQAGYNQPQHF
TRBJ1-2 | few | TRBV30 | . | TGTGCCTGGAGTCGGGGTTTCTATGGCTACACCTTC | CAWSRGFYGYTF
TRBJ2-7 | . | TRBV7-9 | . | TGTGCCAGCAGCTTAAAGGTCCTCAACGCAGAGCAGTACTTC | CASSLKVLNAEQYF
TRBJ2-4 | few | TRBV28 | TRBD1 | TGTGCCAGCAGTAGGCGGACAGGGGGAAACATTCAGTACTTC | CASSRRTGGNIQYF
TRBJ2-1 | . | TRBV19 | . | TGTGCCAGTAGTAGGTCAGGGAATAATGCCTACAATGAGCAGTTCTTC | CASSRSGNNAYNEQFF
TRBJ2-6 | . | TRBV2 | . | TGTGCCAGCCTAACGCAACCCCTAGCCTCTGGGGCCAACGTCCTGACTTTC | CASLTQPLASGANVLTF
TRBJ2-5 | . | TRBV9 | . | TGTGCCAGCAGCGGTAGCGGAGAGACCCAGTACTTC | CASSGSGETQYF
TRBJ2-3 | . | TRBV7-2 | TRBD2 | TGTGCCAGCAGCTTGTGGAGCGGGGGGCTCCCAGATACGCAGTATTTT | CASSLWSGGLPDTQYF
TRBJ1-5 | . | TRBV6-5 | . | TGTGCCAGCAGCACGGGGGGAAACAATCAGCCCCAGCATTTT | CASSTGGNNQPQHF
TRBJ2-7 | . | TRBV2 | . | TGTGCCAGCAGTGAGGCAGGTTTCTACGAGCAGTACTTC | CASSEAGFYEQYF
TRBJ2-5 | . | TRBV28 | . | TGTGCCAGCAGTTTAGGGCGCCTGGAGACCCAGTACTTC | CASSLGRLETQYF
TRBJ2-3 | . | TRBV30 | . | TGTGCCTGGAGTGTCTGGGAGACAGATACGCAGTATTTT | CAWSVWETDTQYF
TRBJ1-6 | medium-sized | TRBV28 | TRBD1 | TGTGCCAGCAGTCCCGGGACAGGGCTCGGACCCCTCCACTTT | CASSPGTGLGPLHF
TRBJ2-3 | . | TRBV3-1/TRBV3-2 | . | TGTGCCAGCAGCCAAGTTGGGACCTTAGGGGATACGCAGTATTTT | CASSQVGTLGDTQYF
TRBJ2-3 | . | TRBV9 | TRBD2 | TGTGCCAGCAGCGTAGGTACTAGCGGGGTAGGGGATACGCAGTATTTT | CASSVGTSGVGDTQYF
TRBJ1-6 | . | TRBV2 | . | TGTGCCAGCAGGTCGACAGGTCCTTCACCCCTCCACTTT | CASRSTGPSPLHF
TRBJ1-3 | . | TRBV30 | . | TGTGCCTGGACTACAGAACCCTCTGGAAACACCATATATTTT | CAWTTEPSGNTIYF
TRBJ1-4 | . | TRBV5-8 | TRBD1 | TGTGCCAGCAGCCCCGGACAGGGCAACGAAAAACTGTTTTTT | CASSPGQGNEKLFF
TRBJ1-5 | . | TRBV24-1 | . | TGTGCCACCAGCCCCGGTCGTGATCAGCCCCAGCATTTT | CATSPGRDQPQHF
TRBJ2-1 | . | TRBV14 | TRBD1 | TGTGCCAGCAGCCAAGATCTCGGGACAGCTTACAATGAGCAGTTCTTC | CASSQDLGTAYNEQFF
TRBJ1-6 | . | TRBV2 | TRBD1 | TGTGCCAGCAGCGAAGGGACAGTCTATAATTCACCCCTCCACTTT | CASSEGTVYNSPLHF
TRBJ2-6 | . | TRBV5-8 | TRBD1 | TGTGCCAGCAGCTCTTGGACAGGGGACTCTGGGGCCAACGTCCTGACTTTC | CASSSWTGDSGANVLTF
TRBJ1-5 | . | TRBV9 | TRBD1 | TGTGCCAGCAGCCCCGAGGGGGACAGCCATCAGCCCCAGCATTTT | CASSPEGDSHQPQHF
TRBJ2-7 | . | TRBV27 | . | TGTGCCAGCAGCCTAGTGCTCGGGGACGAGCAGTACTTC | CASSLVLGDEQYF
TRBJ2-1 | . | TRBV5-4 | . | TGTGCCAGCAGAACGACAAGAAGCTCCTACAATGAGCAGTTCTTC | CASRTTRSSYNEQFF
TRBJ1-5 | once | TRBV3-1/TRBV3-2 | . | TGTGCCAGCAGCCAAGATCAGTTTCAGCCCCAGCATTTT | CASSQDQFQPQHF